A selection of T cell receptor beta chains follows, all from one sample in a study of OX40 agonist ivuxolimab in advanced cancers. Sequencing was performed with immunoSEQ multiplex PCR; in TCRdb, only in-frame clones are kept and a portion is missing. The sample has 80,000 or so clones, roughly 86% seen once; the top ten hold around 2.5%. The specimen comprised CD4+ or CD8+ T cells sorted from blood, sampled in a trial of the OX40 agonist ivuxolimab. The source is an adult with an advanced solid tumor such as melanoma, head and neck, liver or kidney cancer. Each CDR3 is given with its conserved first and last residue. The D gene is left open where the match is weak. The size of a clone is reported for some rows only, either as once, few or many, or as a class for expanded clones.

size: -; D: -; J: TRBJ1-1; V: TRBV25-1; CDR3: CASSLPGRGTGAFF; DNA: TGTGCCAGCAGTTTGCCAGGACGTGGGACGGGAGCTTTCTTT
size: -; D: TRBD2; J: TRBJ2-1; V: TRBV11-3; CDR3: CASSLEGGRPSREQFF; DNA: TGTGCCAGCAGCTTAGAGGGCGGGAGGCCCTCCCGCGAGCAGTTCTTC
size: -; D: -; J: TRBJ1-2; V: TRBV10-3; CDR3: CAVSDSNYGYTF; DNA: TGTGCCGTGTCGGACAGTAACTATGGCTACACCTTC
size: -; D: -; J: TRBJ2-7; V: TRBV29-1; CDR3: CSVGSRLSSSYEQYF; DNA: TGCAGCGTTGGGTCCCGACTCTCTAGCTCCTACGAGCAGTACTTC
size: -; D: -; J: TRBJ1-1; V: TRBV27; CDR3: CASSFKGSYTEAFF; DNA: TGTGCCAGCAGTTTTAAGGGGTCCTACACTGAAGCTTTCTTT
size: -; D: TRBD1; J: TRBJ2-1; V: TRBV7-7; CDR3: CASSLGTGRNEQFF; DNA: TGTGCTAGCAGCTTAGGGACAGGGAGAAATGAGCAGTTCTTC
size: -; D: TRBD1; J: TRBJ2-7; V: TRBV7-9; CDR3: CASSLRQGTEQYF; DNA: TGTGCCAGCAGCCTACGACAGGGTACCGAGCAGTACTTC
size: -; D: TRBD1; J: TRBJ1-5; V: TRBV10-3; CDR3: CAIISPGQLTYQPQHF; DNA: TGTGCCATCATTTCTCCGGGACAGCTGACGTATCAGCCCCAGCATTTT
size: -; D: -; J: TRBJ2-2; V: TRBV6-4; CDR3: CASSDQRNTGELFF; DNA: TGTGCCAGCAGTGACCAGAGAAACACCGGGGAGCTGTTTTTT
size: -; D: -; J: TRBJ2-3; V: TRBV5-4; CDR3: CASSLVEGPQYF; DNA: TGTGCCAGCAGCTTGGTGGAGGGTCCGCAGTATTTT
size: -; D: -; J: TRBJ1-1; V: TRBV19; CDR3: CASSIRGYGNTEAFF; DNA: TGTGCCAGTAGTATCAGGGGCTATGGAAACACTGAAGCTTTCTTT
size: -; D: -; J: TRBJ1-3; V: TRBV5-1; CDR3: CASSLGGPQNTIYF; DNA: TGCGCCAGCAGCTTGGGAGGACCTCAAAACACCATATATTTT
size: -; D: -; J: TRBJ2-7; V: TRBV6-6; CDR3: CATLMSPSPYEQYF; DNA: TGTGCCACCCTTATGAGCCCTAGTCCCTACGAGCAGTACTTC
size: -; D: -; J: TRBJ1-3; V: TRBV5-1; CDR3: CASSLNDNSGNTIYF; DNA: TGCGCCAGCAGCTTGAATGACAACTCTGGAAACACCATATATTTT
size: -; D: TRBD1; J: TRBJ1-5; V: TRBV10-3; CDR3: CAISSTGGLALSNQPQHF; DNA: TGTGCCATCAGTTCCACAGGGGGCCTAGCCCTTAGCAATCAGCCCCAGCATTTT
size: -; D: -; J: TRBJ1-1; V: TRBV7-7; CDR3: CASSLFSYTEAFF; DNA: TGTGCTAGCAGCTTATTCAGCTACACTGAAGCTTTCTTT
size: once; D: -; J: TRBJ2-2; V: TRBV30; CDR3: CAWSLGLANTGELFF; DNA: TGTGCCTGGAGCTTGGGCCTTGCGAACACCGGGGAGCTGTTTTTT
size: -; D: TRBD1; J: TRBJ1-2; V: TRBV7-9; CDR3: CASSLDFHRGDGYTF; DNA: TGTGCCAGCAGCTTAGACTTCCACAGGGGGGACGGCTACACCTTC